The 14 T cell receptor beta chains below all came from one sample that was sequenced in a study of blood T cell repertoires in COVID-19 (dated by TCRdb to the early 2020s). Library generation was performed with the immunoSEQ multiplex PCR assay. The table was pulled from immuneACCESS by TCRdb, which kept in-frame rearrangements only. Such tables lose some clones; where checked, under half of the loss comes from unresolved V genes, and the rest has no known cause. This sample comprises 30,000 to 40,000 clones, about nine tenths of them detected only once. About 9.4% of the sample is in the top ten clones. The source material was peripheral blood. These receptors were taken from a man older than 75 with active COVID-19.

This chain connects TRBV5-1 to TRBJ2-1; D remains unclear. Trimming stripped 1 base from V and 0 bases from J, with 8 bases between. The germline V gene encodes CDR1 SGHRS and CDR2 YFSETQ. The CDR3 loop spans 15 amino acids. This CDR3 is CASSLRRSSYNEQFF. DNA for the CDR3: TGCGCCAGCAGCTTGCGCCGGAGCTCCTACAATGAGCAGTTCTTC. The whole variable domain, filled in from reference TRBV5-1 and TRBJ2-1, reads KAGVTQTPRYLIKTRGQQVTLSCSPISGHRSVSWYQQTPGQGLQFLFEYFSETQRNKGNFPGRFSGRQFSNSRSEMNVSTLELGDSALYLCASSLRRSSYNEQFFGPGTRLTVL.

This clone was seen a single time. The chain carries TRBV14 and TRBJ2-2; 9 positions match TRBD2. The J segment lost 7 bases and the V segment lost 4 bases, leaving 4 bases of the junction unmatched. The germline gives CDR1 SGHDN, CDR2 FVKESK. This CDR3 spans 14 amino acids. The CDR3, as DNA: TGTGCCAGCAGCCTAGCGGGAGCTATCGGGGAGCTGTTTTTT. As protein: CASSLAGAIGELFF.

The rearrangement links TRBV28 to TRBJ1-1; D is unresolved. V gave up 7 bases and J gave up 4 bases, with 7 bases separating them. Germline V gene sequence: CDR1 MDHEN, CDR2 SYDVKM. The CDR3 is 11 amino acids. DNA for the CDR3: TGTGCCAGCAAAGGAGGCACTGAAGCTTTCTTT. This sequence encodes CASKGGTEAFF.

The chain links TRBV25-1 to TRBJ1-1; no reliable D call. This CDR3 has 11 amino acids. Trimming pared 1 base from V and 11 bases from J, leaving 8 bases between. Looked up from germline, CDR1 is MGHDK and CDR2 is SYGVNS. CDR3 region: CASSEFGEAFF. DNA of the CDR3: TGTGCCAGCAGTGAATTCGGGGAGGCTTTCTTT.

This clone occurred once. The chain links TRBV6-6 to TRBJ1-2, with 8 bases fitting TRBD1. The V and J ends lost 5 bases and 7 bases, in that order; junction bases with no gene match: 18. The germline gives CDR1 MNHNY, CDR2 SVGAGI (reference sequence). The CDR3 is made up of 17 amino acids. In DNA form, the CDR3 reads TGTGCCAGCAGTCGGAGGCCGAAGACAGGGGTTCTAGGTGGCTACACCTTC. It translates to CASSRRPKTGVLGGYTF.

The chain has TRBV2 and TRBJ2-2; possible D gene TRBD1, 6 bases. The length of the CDR3 is 14 residues. Germline values: CDR1 SNHLY, CDR2 FYNNEI. Trimming took off 5 bases at V and 5 bases at J, with 12 bases between the two ends. The CDR3 nucleotides read TGTGCCAGCAGTATCGGTCAGGGGACCGGGGAGCTGTTTTTT. It translates to CASSIGQGTGELFF.

This chain joins TRBV28 and TRBJ2-3, with 9 bases aligning to TRBD1. From germline, CDR1 is MDHEN and CDR2 SYDVKM. The CDR3 runs to 15 residues. Trimming at V came to 5 bases and at J to 1 base, leaving 4 bases not matched to a gene. The CDR3 DNA sequence: TGTGCCAGCAGTCACGACAGGGGGGGCACAGATACGCAGTATTTT. This translates into CASSHDRGGTDTQYF.

This chain connects TRBV25-1 to TRBJ1-1; tentative D call: TRBD1 (6 bases). Germline V gene sequence: CDR1 MGHDK, CDR2 SYGVNS. CDR3 length equals 14 residues. Between the trimmed V and J ends, which lost 6 bases and 5 bases, there was a span of 16 bases. In DNA form, the CDR3 reads TGTGCCAGCAGGGAACAGGGCGTGCGGACTGAAGCTTTCTTT. It translates to CASREQGVRTEAFF. Filled out from reference TRBV25-1 and TRBJ1-1, the complete variable domain reads EADIYQTPRYLVIGTGKKITLECSQTMGHDKMYWYQQDPGMELHLIHYSYGVNSTEKGDLSSESTVSRIRTEHFPLTLESARPSHTSQYLCASREQGVRTEAFFGQGTRLTVV.

This chain connects TRBV6-2 or TRBV6-3 to TRBJ2-3; perhaps TRBD1 as D (5 bases). Trimming cost V 5 bases and J 5 bases, with 5 bases left between them. Per the germline V gene, CDR1 is MNHEY and CDR2 is SVGEGT. The CDR3 contains 11 residues. The CDR3: CASSRGDTQYF. The DNA for the CDR3 is TGTGCCAGCAGTAGGGGAGATACGCAGTATTTT.

The rearrangement joins TRBV9 to TRBJ2-1; 16 nucleotides align to TRBD2. CDR3 length: 15 residues. CDR1 and CDR2 from the germline V gene are SGDLS and YYNGEE. The ends lost 4 bases at V and 7 bases at J; junction bases unmatched: 2. Here the CDR3 DNA reads TGTGCCAGCAGCCTGGGACTAGCGGGAGGGAATGAGCAGTTCTTC. Translating it yields CASSLGLAGGNEQFF.

The chain recombines TRBV5-1 with TRBJ2-5; the D is unclear. CDR1 is SGHRS and CDR2 is YFSETQ in the germline V gene. Trimming removed 2 bases from V and 3 bases from J, with 11 bases in between. The CDR3 covers 14 residues. The CDR3 region is CASSFDLYKETQYF. The CDR3 region has the DNA TGCGCCAGCAGCTTCGACTTATATAAAGAGACCCAGTACTTC.

The chain is built from TRBV30 and TRBJ1-5; 9 bases map to TRBD1. Germline CDR1 is GTSNPN and CDR2 is SVGIG (reference sequence). The CDR3 has 18 residues. The ends lost 2 bases at V and 8 bases at J; junction bases unmatched: 19. The CDR3 bases are TGTGCCTGGAGTCGACCCGTAAATGACAGGGGGATCAGGGAGCCCCAGCATTTT. It is translated as CAWSRPVNDRGIREPQHF.

Only a few counts were recorded for this clone. The chain uses TRBV14 and TRBJ2-1; 9 bases map to TRBD2. Trimming removed 9 bases from V and 7 bases from J; junction bases left unmatched: 7. CDR1 SGHDN and CDR2 FVKESK come from the germline V gene. The CDR3 totals 13 residues. CDR3 nucleotides: TGTGCCAGTAGGGAGCTAGCGGGGAATGAGCAGTTCTTC. As protein: CASRELAGNEQFF. The full variable domain, rest sourced from reference TRBV14 and TRBJ2-1, is EAGVTQFPSHSVIEKGQTVTLRCDPISGHDNLYWYRRVMGKEIKFLLHFVKESKQDESGMPNNRFLAERTGGTYSTLKVQPAELEDSGVYFCASRELAGNEQFFGPGTRLTVL.

CDR3 in amino acids: CASNPRDRGHGYTF. The CDR3 bases are TGTGCCAGTAATCCCCGGGACAGGGGGCATGGCTACACCTTC. The rearrangement joins TRBV19 to TRBJ1-2, with TRBD1 matching over 12 bases. Germline CDR1 reads LNHDA; CDR2 reads SQIVND (reference sequence). This CDR3 contains 14 residues. J was trimmed by 6 bases and V by 7 bases; bases with no gene match: 6.